This T cell receptor (beta chain) is drawn from a study of blood T cell repertoires in COVID-19. CDR1 is SEHNR, CDR2 FQNEAQ, per germline (reference sequence). The V and J ends lost 6 bases and 0 bases respectively, with 7 bases between them. The CDR3 runs to 13 residues. The repertoire was sequenced with immunoSEQ multiplex PCR; TCRdb's copy has only in-frame clones and lacks some. The profile shows around 17,000 clones, over 75% of them singletons. The sequenced sample was peripheral blood. The source is a woman aged 70-85 years with active COVID-19. This chain uses TRBV7-9 with TRBJ2-3, with TRBD1 as a possible D gene (6 bases). CDR3 region: CASRQGSTDTQYF. The CDR3 region has the DNA TGTGCCAGCAGGCAGGGGAGCACAGATACGCAGTATTTT. The full variable domain, in which reference TRBV7-9 and TRBJ2-3 provide the parts outside the CDR3, is DTGVSQNPRHKITKRGQNVTFRCDPISEHNRLYWYRQTLGQGPEFLTYFQNEAQLEKSRLLSDRFSAERPKGSFSTLEIQRTEQGDSAMYLCASRQGSTDTQYFGPGTRLTVL.